These 15 T cell receptor beta chains were all obtained from the same sample, sequenced in a study of type 1 regulatory T cells. Each CDR3 protein is one row after TCRdb ran MiXCR on the reads. Of about 68,000 distinct CDR3 sequences listed, around 63% were seen once; the top ten hold about 7.3%. These receptors' antigens are unknown. The specimen sequenced was cultured T cells, either the whole culture or a sorted T cell fraction (not recorded which). Subset in this sample: Tr1-enriched cell product generated in vitro against host alloantigens. Receptor source: a human donor in good health.

The chain uses TRBV5-1 and TRBJ2-1; 15 bases fit TRBD2. The CDR3 has 16 residues. The ends lost 4 bases at V and 9 bases at J; junction bases unmatched: 8. Germline V gene sequence: CDR1 SGHRS, CDR2 YFSETQ. CDR3 sequence: CASSPWTSGRAVEQFF. The CDR3 DNA reads TGCGCCAGCAGCCCTTGGACTAGCGGGAGGGCCGTTGAGCAGTTCTTC.

In this sample, this clonotype turned up a few times. This chain links TRBV20-1 with TRBJ2-7; D call uncertain. Germline values: CDR1 DFQATT, CDR2 SNEGSKA (reference sequence). The CDR3 has 12 residues. V dropped 6 bases and J dropped 0 bases, with 9 bases sitting between them. The CDR3 DNA follows: TGCAGTGCCCTTCTCAGCTCCTACGAGCAGTACTTC. This encodes CSALLSSYEQYF.

A few counts support this clonotype. DNA for the CDR3: TGTGCCAGCAGTCCCCGCCGGGGTGGACCACGGACAGGGCTGGAGACCCAGTACTTC. It codes for CASSPRRGGPRTGLETQYF. V usage is TRBV27 and J usage is TRBJ2-5; 8 bases line up with TRBD1. Germline V gene sequence: CDR1 MNHEY, CDR2 SMNVEV (reference sequence). J lost 5 bases, V lost 5 bases, and 22 bases had no gene match. The CDR3 consists of 19 residues.

CDR3 sequence: CASSRAVAGATINEQFF. CDR3 nucleotide sequence: TGTGCCAGCAGCCGGGCCGTAGCGGGAGCTACGATCAATGAGCAGTTCTTC. The V and J genes are TRBV3-1 and TRBJ2-1; 9 bases align to TRBD2. This CDR3 is built from 17 residues. The germline V gene has CDR1 LGHDT and CDR2 YNNKEL (reference sequence). The V segment lost 4 bases and the J segment 6 bases; nucleotides outside the gene matches: 13.

CDR3 in DNA: TGTGCCAGCAGTCGGGGGCAGGGGGCCTGGCAGCCCCAGCATTTT. This translates into CASSRGQGAWQPQHF. V gene TRBV5-6 combines with J gene TRBJ1-5; 8 bases map to TRBD1. The ends lost 5 bases at V and 7 bases at J; junction bases unmatched: 11. Germline CDR1 and CDR2: SGHDT and YYEEEE. CDR3 length equals 15 residues.

The rearrangement links TRBV27 to TRBJ2-1, with 10 nucleotides matching TRBD2. Germline CDR1 reads MNHEY; CDR2 reads SMNVEV (reference sequence). The CDR3 is made up of 16 amino acids. The junction had 9 bases not matched to a gene; V was cut back by 2 bases and J by 8 bases. As DNA, the CDR3 is TGTGCCAGCAGTTTAGAATGGGCTAGCGGGAGTGATGAGCAGTTCTTC. The encoded protein is CASSLEWASGSDEQFF.

The rearrangement uses TRBV9 and TRBJ2-1; D perhaps matches TRBD2 (6 bases). The CDR3 is 16 residues long. V was cut by 0 bases and J by 3 bases, with 13 bases left in between. Germline CDR1 and CDR2: SGDLS and YYNGEE. The CDR3 here is CASSVERGIGYNEQFF. Here the CDR3 DNA reads TGTGCCAGCAGCGTAGAACGCGGGATAGGCTACAATGAGCAGTTCTTC.

V is TRBV12-3 or TRBV12-4 and J is TRBJ2-3; possible D gene TRBD1, 5 bases. This CDR3 contains 15 residues. The V end was cut by 5 bases, the J end by 0 bases, with 12 bases between. The CDR3 protein is CASSPGRPSTDTQYF. The CDR3 bases are TGTGCCAGCAGTCCAGGGCGACCAAGCACAGATACGCAGTATTTT.

The rearrangement uses TRBV12-3 or TRBV12-4 and TRBJ2-4; possibly TRBD1 or TRBD2 for D (5 bases each). Trimming removed 9 bases at V and 8 bases at J, with 23 bases between. The length of the CDR3 is 15 residues. Here the CDR3 DNA reads TGTGCCAGTAAACCGGGGACCACCCAAAAGGACATTCAGTACTTC. This translates into CASKPGTTQKDIQYF.

The chain joins TRBV27 to TRBJ2-3, with 10 bases identical to TRBD2. Unmatched junction bases numbered 12, after V lost 8 bases and J lost 4 bases. CDR3 length: 16 residues. Germline CDR1 is MNHEY and CDR2 is SMNVEV (reference sequence). This chain's CDR3 is CASRLVAGGPADTQYF. CDR3 DNA: TGTGCCAGCCGCTTAGTAGCGGGAGGCCCAGCAGATACGCAGTATTTT.

V gene TRBV2 combines with J gene TRBJ2-3, with a possible D match to TRBD1 (5 bases). The CDR3 covers 14 residues. With 7 bases removed from V and 5 bases from J, the gap between germline ends came to 16 bases. Germline CDR1 and CDR2: SNHLY and FYNNEI. CDR3 in DNA: TGTGCCAGCACCCAAGCCAGGACAATAGATACGCAGTATTTT. Translated: CASTQARTIDTQYF.

The J gene is TRBJ2-5, the V gene TRBV20-1; D uncertain. CDR3 size: 12 residues. The V end was cut by 3 bases, the J end by 4 bases, with 9 bases between. The germline CDR1 and CDR2 sequences are DFQATT and SNEGSKA (reference sequence). The CDR3 loop is CSARTPGETQYF. As DNA, the CDR3 is TGCAGTGCTAGGACCCCGGGAGAGACCCAGTACTTC.

This clonotype was seen ten or more times. V and J are TRBV20-1 and TRBJ1-1; TRBD1 might be the D (5 bases). CDR3 size: 17 residues. Trimming removed 4 bases from V and 0 bases from J, with 21 bases in between. Looked up from germline, CDR1 is DFQATT and CDR2 is SNEGSKA (reference sequence). The CDR3 protein is CSAKKVDGGALNTEAFF. For the CDR3, the DNA is TGCAGTGCTAAAAAAGTCGACGGAGGGGCCCTGAACACTGAAGCTTTCTTT.

The chain couples TRBV4-1 to TRBJ2-3; 12 bases are a match to TRBD1. CDR1 is MGHRA, CDR2 YSYEKL, per germline. This CDR3 region has 15 residues. V dropped 3 bases and J dropped 9; count of bases not matched to a gene: 7. The CDR3 DNA sequence: TGCGCCAGCAGCCAGGGACAGGGGGCCCCAGGAACGCAGTATTTT. Encoded protein: CASSQGQGAPGTQYF.

Details on this clonotype: A much larger clone lies one base from this, so it may be a read error. The chain joins TRBV2 to TRBJ2-5; weak D call: TRBD2 (6 bases). This CDR3 comprises 15 residues. From germline, CDR1 is SNHLY and CDR2 FYNNEI. This CDR3 reads CANSVFGGVVGTQYF. The CDR3 region has the DNA TGTGCCAACAGTGTTTTCGGCGGGGTCGTGGGGACCCAGTACTTC.